These 31 T cell receptor beta chains were all obtained from the same sample, sequenced in a study of cytotoxic CD8 clonotypes in ibrutinib-treated CLL (dated by TCRdb to the early 2020s). Libraries were made using the immunoSEQ multiplex PCR assay. TCRdb provides this immuneACCESS table in a form limited to in-frame rearrangements. Some clones are lacking; in checked studies, under half of them reflect an unresolved V gene, and why the rest are absent is not known. The sample contains over 110,000 clones, around 90% of them found a single time. Roughly 10% of the sample belongs to the ten largest clones. This specimen's time point label, interpreted: about a year on ibrutinib. The material was PBMCs, obtained after 12 months of ibrutinib treatment. These receptors all stem from a human donor with chronic lymphocytic leukemia.

The gene calls are TRBV4-2 and TRBJ1-5; no clear D. The germline gives CDR1 LGHNA, CDR2 YNFKEQ. This CDR3 comprises 14 residues. The V gene lost 4 bases and the J gene lost 3 bases, with 10 bases spanning the gap. The CDR3 DNA follows: TGTGCCAGCAGCCGTCCAGGCTACAATCAGCCCCAGCATTTT. This translates into CASSRPGYNQPQHF.

The J gene is TRBJ2-2, the V gene TRBV18; 8 positions match TRBD1. Per the germline V gene, CDR1 is KGHSH and CDR2 is LQKENI. V shed 1 base and J 1 base; nucleotides not matched to a gene: 5. This CDR3 is built from 17 residues. DNA for the CDR3: TGTGCCAGCTCACCACAAGCGACAGGGGTGAACACCGGGGAGCTGTTTTTT. Translation: CASSPQATGVNTGELFF. Full variable domain (remainder filled in from reference TRBV18 and TRBJ2-2): NAGVMQNPRHLVRRRGQEARLRCSPMKGHSHVYWYRQLPEEGLKFMVYLQKENIIDESGMPKERFSAEFPKEGPSILRIQQVVRGDSAAYFCASSPQATGVNTGELFFGEGSRLTVL.

This chain links TRBV2 with TRBJ2-1, with D maybe TRBD2 (6 bases). The length of the CDR3 is 13 residues. Germline values: CDR1 SNHLY, CDR2 FYNNEI. V dropped 3 bases and J dropped 15 bases, with 18 bases sitting between them. The CDR3 DNA follows: TGTGCCAGCAGTGAGGAGGGGCTTTTAGAACCGTTCTTC. It specifies CASSEEGLLEPFF.

The CDR3 DNA sequence: TGTGCCAGCAGCTCGATTAGGACACACATGAACACTGAAGCTTTCTTT. Amino acid sequence: CASSSIRTHMNTEAFF. The chain recombines TRBV7-9 with TRBJ1-1; D is perhaps TRBD1 (5 bases). This CDR3 spans 16 amino acids. Trimming pared 4 bases from V and 0 bases from J, leaving 15 bases between. Germline-derived CDR1 and CDR2 are SEHNR and FQNEAQ (reference sequence).

The chain employs TRBV6-5 and TRBJ2-3; 8 nucleotides line up with TRBD2. This CDR3 is 15 amino acids long. Germline CDR1 MNHEY, CDR2 SVGAGI. V shed 8 bases, J shed 1 base, and the junction held 8 bases outside the gene matches. In nucleotides, the CDR3 is TGTGCCAGCCTTAGCGGGACGGAAGGCACAGATACGCAGTATTTT. It codes for CASLSGTEGTDTQYF.

This chain uses TRBV7-8 with TRBJ2-5; maybe TRBD2 (5 bases). Trimming took 6 bases from V and 5 from J, leaving 7 bases between them. Germline-derived CDR1 and CDR2 are SGHVS and FQNEAQ. The CDR3 has 11 residues. Here the CDR3 reads CASRLGETQYF. CDR3 sequence (DNA): TGTGCCAGCAGACTAGGGGAGACCCAGTACTTC.

This chain joins TRBV27 and TRBJ2-2; 7 nucleotides agree with TRBD2. V dropped 3 bases and J dropped 2; count of bases not matched to a gene: 9. CDR1 and CDR2 from the germline V gene are MNHEY and SMNVEV (reference sequence). The CDR3 has 17 residues. This CDR3 reads CASSFRLTSSNTGELFF. As DNA, the CDR3 is TGTGCCAGCAGTTTTAGGCTGACTAGCTCTAACACCGGGGAGCTGTTTTTT.

The V call is TRBV18, the J call TRBJ2-3; 7 positions match TRBD2. The CDR3 is 14 amino acids. Germline V lookup: CDR1 KGHSH, CDR2 LQKENI. Unmatched junction bases numbered 4, after V lost 2 bases and J lost 5 bases. This CDR3 is CASSPGGGKDTQYF. The CDR3, as DNA: TGTGCCAGCTCACCAGGGGGAGGGAAAGATACGCAGTATTTT.

The CDR3 loop reads CASSPHAVTSGSYEQYF. The CDR3 nucleotides read TGTGCCAGCAGCCCCCACGCCGTTACTAGCGGGAGCTACGAGCAGTACTTC. The V gene is TRBV7-3, the J gene TRBJ2-7, with 11 bases lining up with TRBD2. Losses at the gene ends were 5 bases for V and 3 bases for J; bases not matched to a gene: 12. CDR3 size: 17 residues. Germline-derived CDR1 and CDR2 are SGHTA and FQGTGA.

The gene calls are TRBV28 and TRBJ1-5; possible D gene TRBD1, 5 bases. V dropped 2 bases and J dropped 5 bases, with 10 bases sitting between them. Germline CDR1 is MDHEN and CDR2 is SYDVKM. CDR3 length: 14 amino acids. The CDR3 sequence: CASSLRRGDQPQHF. The CDR3 bases are TGTGCCAGCAGTTTAAGGAGGGGAGATCAGCCCCAGCATTTT.

The chain couples TRBV14 to TRBJ2-7; 12 bases agree with TRBD1. Germline V lookup: CDR1 SGHDN, CDR2 FVKESK. This CDR3 has 16 residues. Unmatched junction bases numbered 7, after V lost 0 bases and J lost 7 bases. CDR3 region: CASSQEPGQGAREQYF. Written as DNA, the CDR3 is TGTGCCAGCAGCCAAGAGCCGGGACAGGGGGCGCGAGAGCAGTACTTC.

J is TRBJ2-7 and V is TRBV2, with TRBD2 matching 7 bases. Trimming at V came to 4 bases and at J to 1 base, leaving 7 bases not matched to a gene. CDR1 SNHLY and CDR2 FYNNEI come from the germline V gene. CDR3 size: 15 residues. CDR3 in DNA: TGTGCCAGCAGTGCGGGCGGGAGACAGTCCTACGAGCAGTACTTC. Amino acids: CASSAGGRQSYEQYF.

The chain couples TRBV7-3 to TRBJ2-7; D is perhaps TRBD2 (5 bases). Trimming cost V 0 bases and J 5 bases, with 14 bases left between them. CDR1 is SGHTA, CDR2 FQGTGA, per germline. The CDR3 runs to 15 residues. The CDR3 DNA reads TGTGCCAGCAGCTTAACGCCCGGGCTAGCCGACGAGCAGTACTTC. This encodes CASSLTPGLADEQYF. Combining the CDR3 with reference TRBV7-3 and TRBJ2-7 gives the whole variable domain GAGVSQTPSNKVTEKGKYVELRCDPISGHTALYWYRQSLGQGPEFLIYFQGTGAADDSGLPNDRFFAVRPEGSVSTLKIQRTERGDSAVYLCASSLTPGLADEQYFGPGTRLTVT.

The chain couples TRBV10-2 to TRBJ2-7; TRBD2 agrees at 8 bases. This CDR3 has 15 residues. CDR1 and CDR2 (germline): WSHSY, SAAADI. The ends lost 2 bases at V and 4 bases at J; junction bases unmatched: 7. Here the CDR3 DNA reads TGCGCCAGCAGTGAGCGGGAGGGCCGAAGATACGAGCAGTACTTC. It yields the protein CASSEREGRRYEQYF.

On this clone: At one of its ends the junction is not consistent with the germline gene, which may arise from a read error. This chain uses TRBV11-2 with TRBJ1-1; no clear D gene. CDR3 length: 14 residues. Germline V lookup: CDR1 SGHAT, CDR2 FQNNGV. The CDR3 loop is CASRLALDATEAFF. The CDR3 DNA sequence: TGTGCCAGCAGGTTAGCGTTAGACGCGACTGAAGCTTTCTTT.

This chain joins TRBV2 and TRBJ2-1; D may be TRBD1 (6 bases). The CDR3 covers 11 residues. Looked up from germline, CDR1 is SNHLY and CDR2 is FYNNEI. Deletions cut 4 bases from V and 8 bases from J, with 6 bases between. CDR3 loop: CASSGGHEQFF. The CDR3 DNA follows: TGTGCCAGCAGTGGGGGGCATGAGCAGTTCTTC.

In this sample, this clone turned up once. In nucleotides, the CDR3 is TGTGCCAGCAGCTACCGGGACAGGGGGCCGAGGGAGCAGTTCTTC. Its translation: CASSYRDRGPREQFF. This chain uses TRBV11-2 with TRBJ2-1; 12 bases are shared with TRBD1. The trim removed 4 bases at V and 10 bases at J, leaving 8 bases unmatched. The CDR3 sequence is 15 residues long. Germline CDR1 SGHAT, CDR2 FQNNGV.

This clone was observed a handful of times. This chain joins TRBV30 and TRBJ1-1; maybe TRBD1 (6 bases). This CDR3 has 13 residues. CDR1 is GTSNPN and CDR2 is SVGIG in the germline V gene (reference sequence). Trimming removed 0 bases from V and 1 base from J, with 6 bases in between. CDR3: CAWSVQGNTEAFF. As DNA, the CDR3 is TGTGCCTGGAGTGTACAGGGGAACACTGAAGCTTTCTTT.

The chain couples TRBV28 to TRBJ1-4; a weak D match, TRBD1 (6 bases). V gave up 2 bases and J gave up 6 bases, with 16 bases separating them. This CDR3 comprises 16 residues. Germline V gene lookup returns CDR1 MDHEN and CDR2 SYDVKM. CDR3 sequence: CASSLMGGYRDEKLFF. The CDR3 coding sequence is TGTGCCAGCAGTTTAATGGGAGGCTACAGGGATGAAAAACTGTTTTTT.

The chain uses TRBV15 and TRBJ2-7; 7 nucleotides agree with TRBD1. V was clipped by 0 bases and J by 4 bases; unmatched bases: 3. The CDR3 consists of 14 residues. Germline-derived CDR1 and CDR2 are LNHNV and YYDKDF (reference sequence). The CDR3 loop reads CATSRDWGQYEQYF. DNA for the CDR3: TGTGCCACCAGCAGAGATTGGGGACAGTACGAGCAGTACTTC.

This chain joins TRBV28 and TRBJ2-1; perhaps TRBD2 as D (6 bases). The CDR3 has 16 amino acids. Trimming removed 5 bases from V and 2 bases from J, with 16 bases in between. CDR1 and CDR2 (germline): MDHEN, SYDVKM. As DNA, the CDR3 is TGTGCCAGCAGTCCCCCCTCCGGAGGGACCTACAATGAGCAGTTCTTC. It is translated as CASSPPSGGTYNEQFF. Looking up the rest from reference TRBV28 and TRBJ2-1 gives the full variable domain: DVKVTQSSRYLVKRTGEKVFLECVQDMDHENMFWYRQDPGLGLRLIYFSYDVKMKEKGDIPEGYSVSREKKERFSLILESASTNQTSMYLCASSPPSGGTYNEQFFGPGTRLTVL.

V gene TRBV4-1 combines with J gene TRBJ2-1; possible D gene TRBD2, 5 bases. The CDR3 contains 16 residues. Trimming removed 4 bases from V and 1 base from J, with 14 bases in between. The germline V gene encodes CDR1 MGHRA and CDR2 YSYEKL. CDR3 DNA: TGCGCCAGCAGCCTTCTGGACCGGACTTCCTACAATGAGCAGTTCTTC. This codes for CASSLLDRTSYNEQFF.

The chain employs TRBV11-3 and TRBJ2-1, with 9 bases lining up with TRBD1. Germline assignment: CDR1 SGHNT and CDR2 YENEEA. V was clipped by 1 base and J by 5 bases; unmatched bases: 9. This CDR3 spans 17 amino acids. Here the CDR3 reads CASSLARTGAQHNEQFF. Here the CDR3 DNA reads TGTGCCAGCAGCTTAGCCCGGACAGGGGCCCAACACAATGAGCAGTTCTTC. Full variable domain (missing parts from reference TRBV11-3 and TRBJ2-1): EAGVVQSPRYKIIEKKQPVAFWCNPISGHNTLYWYLQNLGQGPELLIRYENEEAVDDSQLPKDRFSAERLKGVDSTLKIQPAELGDSAVYLCASSLARTGAQHNEQFFGPGTRLTVL.

This clone has a single count. The gene calls are TRBV19 and TRBJ2-2; TRBD1 matches 9 bases. The CDR3 has 14 residues. V shed 6 bases and J 6 bases; nucleotides not matched to a gene: 5. Germline values: CDR1 LNHDA, CDR2 SQIVND (reference sequence). The CDR3 DNA is TGTGCCAGTAGCACGGGACAGGGTTCCGGGGAGCTGTTTTTT. It yields the protein CASSTGQGSGELFF.

The CDR3 DNA sequence: TGTGCCAGCGGTCGGACGGGAGGGGCAGATACGCAGTATTTT. Encoded protein: CASGRTGGADTQYF. The chain recombines TRBV9 with TRBJ2-3; 8 positions match TRBD2. The CDR3 length is 14 residues. Losses at the gene ends were 7 bases for V and 4 bases for J; bases not matched to a gene: 8. Germline V gene data show CDR1 as SGDLS and CDR2 as YYNGEE.

This chain uses TRBV29-1 with TRBJ2-7, with D maybe TRBD1 (6 bases). There are 13 residues in the CDR3. The germline CDR1 and CDR2 sequences are SQVTM and ANQGSEA. The CDR3 reads CRVQRGTHYEQYF. For the CDR3, the DNA is TGCAGGGTTCAGCGAGGGACACACTACGAGCAGTACTTC.

This clone appeared once. The J gene is TRBJ2-2, the V gene TRBV9; maybe TRBD2 (6 bases). This CDR3 contains 16 residues. V shed 0 bases and J shed 0 bases, with 9 bases lying between them. CDR1 is SGDLS, CDR2 YYNGEE, per germline. The CDR3 DNA is TGTGCCAGCAGCGTAGCCTCGGGGGCGAACACCGGGGAGCTGTTTTTT. It is translated as CASSVASGANTGELFF.

The chain links TRBV18 to TRBJ1-2; no firm D call. Germline V gene sequence: CDR1 KGHSH, CDR2 LQKENI. CDR3 length: 12 amino acids. Between the trimmed V and J ends, which lost 4 bases and 3 bases, there was a span of 6 bases. CDR3 amino acids: CASSLQDYGYTF. The CDR3 nucleotides are TGTGCCAGCTCACTACAAGACTATGGCTACACCTTC.

This clone was seen only a few times. CDR3: CASSDISTNEKLFF. As DNA, the CDR3 is TGTGCCAGCAGTGACATTTCAACTAATGAAAAACTGTTTTTT. This chain connects TRBV2 to TRBJ1-4; D is undetermined. V was clipped by 3 bases and J by 0 bases, with 5 bases between them. CDR3 size: 14 residues. Germline loops: CDR1 SNHLY, CDR2 FYNNEI.

The gene calls are TRBV14 and TRBJ1-1, with no clear D. CDR3 length: 14 amino acids. Germline V lookup: CDR1 SGHDN, CDR2 FVKESK. Deletions cut 3 bases from V and 2 bases from J, with 10 bases between. For the CDR3, the DNA is TGTGCCAGCAGCCATTCCTTGTTCAACACTGAAGCTTTCTTT. Translation gives CASSHSLFNTEAFF.

The rearrangement uses TRBV18 and TRBJ2-3; D is perhaps TRBD2 (5 bases). The CDR3 runs 17 residues. Germline-derived CDR1 and CDR2 are KGHSH and LQKENI. Trimming pared 0 bases from V and 10 bases from J, leaving 23 bases between. The CDR3 here is CASSPPGRPLGFRAQYF. The CDR3 coding sequence is TGTGCCAGCTCACCACCGGGGAGACCTCTAGGATTTCGAGCGCAGTATTTT.